Detailed here is one T cell receptor beta chain. Original handling: The assay estimated nucleated cells by amplifying reference gene primers. Data came from immunoSEQ multiplex PCR; TCRdb stores just in-frame clones and leaves some out. V, J and clone size were drawn from that table, and D and trimming were deduced from the DNA. This sample yields roughly 180,000 clones, of which roughly 80% are seen a single time; roughly 5.1% belongs to the top ten. This sample was included in a study of blood T cell repertoires in COVID-19. Study as a whole: Spain, Italy and the United States supplied samples that represented acute and convalescent COVID-19. The analysed material was cDNA or gDNA that came from T cells, B-cell-depleted T cells, or PBMCs.

The germline V gene encodes CDR1 LGHDT and CDR2 YNNKEL (reference sequence). The CDR3 length is 12 residues. V dropped 0 bases and J dropped 14 bases, with 11 bases sitting between them. The V and J genes are TRBV3-1 (or the pseudogene TRBV3-2) and TRBJ1-3, with D perhaps matching TRBD1 (6 bases). The TCR originated in a woman aged 25 to 39 with acute or convalescent COVID-19. Sequencing input: peripheral blood. This CDR3 is CASSQDSGHLYF. CDR3 sequence (DNA): TGTGCCAGCAGCCAAGACTCGGGACACCTATATTTT.